This T cell receptor beta chain was recorded in a study of shared clonotypes between healthy human individuals. Study outcomes and limitations: Clonotype sharing across donors was expected to vary with sequencing depth. The study drew on few donors, limiting represented genetic and exposure-history diversity.

V was pared by 4 bases and J by 6 bases, with 22 bases between. CDR1 and CDR2 from the germline V gene are SGDLS and YYNGEE. CDR3 length: 16 amino acids. On this clone itself: Its matching antigen is unknown.

Sequencing was performed with immunoSEQ multiplex PCR; in TCRdb, only in-frame clones are kept and a portion is missing. The data show hundreds of thousands of clones, about 97% seen once. CD45RO-negative CD8 cells positively selected for CCR7 made up the naive population, which excluded terminally differentiated effector memory CD45RA+ cells. Donors, healthy HIV-negative adults, lacked recent acute infections or vaccinations. This receptor was taken from a young man in good health. This chain connects TRBV9 to TRBJ1-2; D is perhaps TRBD1 (6 bases). Sequenced: naive CD8+ T cells sorted from blood. The CDR3 is CASSSPSYGGADGYTF. The CDR3, as DNA: TGTGCCAGCAGCTCTCCCTCCTACGGGGGCGCGGATGGCTACACCTTC. Complete variable domain (other parts from reference TRBV9 and TRBJ1-2): DSGVTQTPKHLITATGQRVTLRCSPRSGDLSVYWYQQSLDQGLQFLIQYYNGEERAKGNILERFSAQQFPDLHSELNLSSLELGDSALYFCASSSPSYGGADGYTFGSGTRLTVV.